What follows describes a single TCR beta chain. Produced via immunoSEQ multiplex PCR; TCRdb's table is partial and in-frame only. This table has tens of thousands of clones, 80% to 95% appearing once. These data come from a study of control samples from healthy donors and cancer patients. The CDR3 spans 15 residues. CDR1 SGHVS and CDR2 FQNEAQ come from the germline V gene. Trimming removed 5 bases from V and 0 bases from J; junction bases left unmatched: 3. The TCR was taken from a woman in her forties or fifties in good health. V gene TRBV7-8 combines with J gene TRBJ2-1; 8 nucleotides align to TRBD2. Specimen: blood. CDR3 in DNA: TGTGCCAGCAGCCCCCGGGAGGGCTCCTACAATGAGCAGTTCTTC. Its translation: CASSPREGSYNEQFF. Drawing the rest from reference TRBV7-8 and TRBJ2-1, the complete variable domain is GAGVSQSPRYKVAKRGQDVALRCDPISGHVSLFWYQQALGQGPEFLTYFQNEAQLDKSGLPSDRFFAERPEGSVSTLKIQRTQQEDSAVYLCASSPREGSYNEQFFGPGTRLTVL.